This T cell receptor beta chain was observed in a study of neurological immune-mediated disorders. One entry per CDR3 protein results from TCRdb running MiXCR on the 5' RACE reads. The table has tens of thousands of distinct CDR3 sequences, 5% to 5.5% seen once. The sample consisted of PBMCs. This sequence was found in a woman aged 25 to 39 with multiple sclerosis.

CDR3 residues: CASSQTREETQYF. In DNA, the CDR3 is TGTGCCAGCAGCCAGACTAGAGAAGAGACCCAGTACTTC. The J gene is TRBJ2-5, the V gene TRBV7-2; weak D call: TRBD2 (6 bases). The CDR3 spans 13 residues. With 5 bases removed from V and 3 bases from J, the gap between germline ends came to 10 bases. Germline CDR1 is SGHTA and CDR2 is FQGNSA.